The 27 T cell receptor beta chains below were found in one sample sequenced in a study of T cells in tumors and immune-related adverse events. Generated by immunoSEQ multiplex PCR, the TCRdb table keeps only in-frame clones and is missing some. Of about 24,000 clones listed, 75% to 95% are singletons. Specimen: lymph node tissue, collected from a patient treated with anti-PD-1 therapy. The source is a female donor with metastatic renal cell carcinoma.

In the case of this clone: One junction end disagrees with the germline gene, perhaps due to a read error. At the DNA level, this CDR3 is encoded by other sequences in the same sample as well. For the CDR3, the DNA is TGTGCCAGCAGTGAAGTAAGTGGGTCAGGGTCGAACGGGGAGTTGTTTTTT. It yields the protein CASSEVSGSGSNGELFF. This chain joins TRBV6-1 and TRBJ2-2; D is possibly TRBD1 or TRBD2 (5 bases each). The CDR3 is 17 amino acids. CDR1 is MNHNS, CDR2 SASEGT, per germline.

This chain uses TRBV15 with TRBJ2-1; D not certain. Between the trimmed V and J ends, which lost 1 base and 4 bases, there was a span of 2 bases. The germline gives CDR1 LNHNV, CDR2 YYDKDF (reference sequence). The CDR3 has 12 residues. The CDR3 sequence is CATSRVYNEQFF. The CDR3 bases are TGTGCCACCAGCAGAGTTTACAATGAGCAGTTCTTC. The variable domain in full, with the rest retrieved from reference TRBV15 and TRBJ2-1, is DAMVIQNPRYQVTQFGKPVTLSCSQTLNHNVMYWYQQKSSQAPKLLFHYYDKDFNNEADTPDNFQSRRPNTSFCFLDIRSPGLGDTAMYLCATSRVYNEQFFGPGTRLTVL.

This sequence joins TRBV6-5 and TRBJ2-3, with TRBD2 as a possible D gene (5 bases). Germline V gives CDR1 MNHEY, CDR2 SVGAGI. V gave up 2 bases and J gave up 4 bases, with 7 bases separating them. There are 13 residues in the CDR3. CDR3 coding DNA: TGTGCCAGCAGTTACCTAGCTGCAGATACGCAGTATTTT. Translated, it gives CASSYLAADTQYF.

The genes are TRBV2 and TRBJ1-2; 8 bases agree with TRBD1. J gave up 6 bases and V 5 bases, and 11 bases lay outside the gene matches. Germline V gives CDR1 SNHLY, CDR2 FYNNEI. CDR3 length equals 15 residues. CDR3 loop: CASSPASQGAHGYTF. The CDR3 DNA reads TGTGCCAGCAGTCCGGCCAGCCAGGGGGCGCATGGCTACACCTTC. Based on the CDR3 plus reference TRBV2 and TRBJ1-2, the full variable domain is EPEVTQTPSHQVTQMGQEVILRCVPISNHLYFYWYRQILGQKVEFLVSFYNNEISEKSEIFDDQFSVERPDGSNFTLKIRSTKLEDSAMYFCASSPASQGAHGYTFGSGTRLTVV.

The J gene is TRBJ2-4, the V gene TRBV5-6; unclear D gene. Germline CDR1 reads SGHDT; CDR2 reads YYEEEE. Trimming pared 1 base from V and 1 base from J, leaving 6 bases between. CDR3 length: 14 amino acids. CDR3 region: CASSLMIAKNIQYF. The CDR3 bases are TGTGCCAGCAGCTTGATGATCGCCAAAAACATTCAGTACTTC.

The chain uses TRBV18 and TRBJ1-5; 9 nucleotides match TRBD1. CDR3 length: 15 amino acids. J was trimmed by 4 bases and V by 3 bases; bases with no gene match: 4. Germline V CDR1 and CDR2: KGHSH, LQKENI. CDR3 in amino acids: CASSPRTGENQPQHF. Here the CDR3 DNA reads TGTGCCAGCTCACCGAGGACAGGGGAGAATCAGCCCCAGCATTTT.

This chain joins TRBV4-3 and TRBJ1-1, with D unclear. CDR3 length: 15 amino acids. The germline CDR1 and CDR2 sequences are LGHNA and YSLEER. Trimming pared 2 bases from V and 0 bases from J, leaving 10 bases between. CDR3 loop: CASSQIVGMNTEAFF. The CDR3 coding sequence is TGCGCCAGCAGCCAAATAGTAGGGATGAACACTGAAGCTTTCTTT.

This clone was counted a single time. The chain links TRBV12-5 to TRBJ2-3; D call uncertain. The CDR3 has 14 residues. The germline V gene encodes CDR1 LGHNT and CDR2 FRNRAP. The germline V and J ends were trimmed by 6 bases and 3 bases, with 13 bases remaining between them. This CDR3 reads CASGLSSRTDTQYF. The CDR3 nucleotides read TGTGCTAGTGGATTGAGTTCCAGGACAGATACGCAGTATTTT.

The rearrangement uses TRBV6-7 and TRBJ2-3; a weak D match, TRBD2 (6 bases). TRBV6-7 counts as an open reading frame of uncertain function. V was shortened by 10 bases and J by 3 bases, with 14 bases between the two germline ends. The CDR3 consists of 13 residues. The CDR3 loop is CATPGGGTDTQYF. The CDR3 nucleotides read TGTGCCACTCCCGGGGGAGGAACAGATACGCAGTATTTT.

V usage is TRBV6-6 and J usage is TRBJ2-1; D gene unclear. Trimming removed 0 bases from V and 4 bases from J, with 10 bases in between. The CDR3 has 15 amino acids. Germline V gives CDR1 MNHNY, CDR2 SVGAGI (reference sequence). CDR3 sequence: CASSYSAGVYNEQFF. The CDR3 nucleotides are TGTGCCAGCAGTTACTCGGCCGGAGTTTACAATGAGCAGTTCTTC.

This chain joins TRBV19 and TRBJ2-7; D not resolved. CDR1 is LNHDA and CDR2 is SQIVND in the germline V gene (reference sequence). This CDR3 contains 11 residues. V dropped 4 bases and J dropped 3 bases, with 4 bases sitting between them. The CDR3 bases are TGTGCCAGTAGTAGTCGCTACGAGCAGTACTTC. Encoded protein: CASSSRYEQYF. The full variable domain, completed using reference TRBV19 and TRBJ2-7, is DGGITQSPKYLFRKEGQNVTLSCEQNLNHDAMYWYRQDPGQGLRLIYYSQIVNDFQKGDIAEGYSVSREKKESFPLTVTSAQKNPTAFYLCASSSRYEQYFGPGTRLTVT.

J is TRBJ2-3 and V is TRBV11-2, with TRBD2 matching over 8 bases. CDR1 SGHAT and CDR2 FQNNGV come from the germline V gene. The CDR3 loop spans 15 amino acids. V shed 2 bases, J shed 1 base, and the junction held 2 bases outside the gene matches. CDR3: CASSLMREGTDTQYF. For the CDR3, the DNA is TGTGCCAGCAGCTTAATGCGGGAGGGCACAGATACGCAGTATTTT.

In this sample, this clone turned up once. J is TRBJ1-2 and V is TRBV28; TRBD1 matches 11 bases. The V gene end was trimmed by 6 bases and the J gene end by 4 bases; junction bases not matched to a gene: 10. CDR3 length equals 16 residues. Per the germline V gene, CDR1 is MDHEN and CDR2 is SYDVKM. CDR3 DNA: TGTGCCAGCAGGACATCCGGGACAGGGGGAGGCTATGGCTACACCTTC. This sequence encodes CASRTSGTGGGYGYTF.

This clone has more than one count but fewer than ten. The rearrangement links TRBV7-9 to TRBJ2-1; D unclear. Trimming shortened V by 5 bases and J by 7 bases, and 18 bases separated the two germline ends. The CDR3 extends over 15 amino acids. Germline loops: CDR1 SEHNR, CDR2 FQNEAQ (reference sequence). DNA of the CDR3: TGTGCCAGCAGCCCGACTGGGCCAGGTAGGAATGAGCAGTTCTTC. Protein: CASSPTGPGRNEQFF. The variable domain in full, with the rest retrieved from reference TRBV7-9 and TRBJ2-1, is DTGVSQNPRHKITKRGQNVTFRCDPISEHNRLYWYRQTLGQGPEFLTYFQNEAQLEKSRLLSDRFSAERPKGSFSTLEIQRTEQGDSAMYLCASSPTGPGRNEQFFGPGTRLTVL.

This rearrangement joins TRBV11-2 to TRBJ1-5, with 9 bases aligning to TRBD1. V shed 5 bases and J 6 bases; nucleotides not matched to a gene: 5. From germline, CDR1 is SGHAT and CDR2 FQNNGV. CDR3 size: 14 residues. This chain's CDR3 is CASSLGTGSQPQHF. The CDR3, as DNA: TGTGCCAGCAGCCTCGGGACAGGGAGTCAGCCCCAGCATTTT.

The chain recombines TRBV5-4 with TRBJ2-5; D possibly matches TRBD1 or TRBD2 (5 bases each). The CDR3 covers 14 residues. Germline lookup yields CDR1 SGHNT and CDR2 YYREEE (reference sequence). V was clipped by 0 bases and J by 0 bases, with 6 bases between them. For the CDR3, the DNA is TGTGCCAGCAGCTTGGGGGGACACCAAGAGACCCAGTACTTC. Translated: CASSLGGHQETQYF.

V gene TRBV13 combines with J gene TRBJ2-6; possible D gene TRBD1, 6 bases. CDR3 length: 18 amino acids. V dropped 6 bases and J dropped 0 bases, with 18 bases sitting between them. The germline gives CDR1 PRHDT, CDR2 FYEKMQ (reference sequence). The CDR3 DNA follows: TGTGCCAGCAGGGCCAAACAGGGAAATAGCTCTGGGGCCAACGTCCTGACTTTC. As protein: CASRAKQGNSSGANVLTF.

The genes are TRBV27 and TRBJ2-3; 8 positions match TRBD1. Germline trimming cut 0 bases from V and 14 bases from J; bases unmatched to any gene: 7. The CDR3 is made up of 13 amino acids. Germline lookup yields CDR1 MNHEY and CDR2 SMNVEV (reference sequence). The CDR3 region has the DNA TGTGCCAGCAGTTTATCAGGCGGACAGGGTGTGTATTTT. It codes for CASSLSGGQGVYF.

The rearrangement uses TRBV18 and TRBJ2-1; D gene unclear. CDR3 size: 14 residues. V was trimmed by 3 bases and J by 8 bases, leaving 14 bases between them. Germline lookup yields CDR1 KGHSH and CDR2 LQKENI. The chain's CDR3 is CASSPPLTTDEQFF. The CDR3 DNA reads TGTGCCAGCTCACCTCCTCTCACTACCGATGAGCAGTTCTTC.

This chain joins TRBV7-2 and TRBJ1-1, with D perhaps matching TRBD1 (6 bases). CDR3 length: 15 amino acids. Trimming shortened V by 3 bases and J by 6 bases, and 17 bases separated the two germline ends. Germline CDR1 SGHTA, CDR2 FQGNSA. The CDR3: CASSLIQGKGAEAFF. CDR3 nucleotide sequence: TGTGCCAGCAGCTTGATACAGGGTAAGGGGGCTGAAGCTTTCTTT.

V and J are TRBV19 and TRBJ2-5, with 9 bases fitting TRBD1. The CDR3 spans 13 residues. Germline CDR1 LNHDA, CDR2 SQIVND (reference sequence). J was trimmed by 4 bases and V by 5 bases; bases with no gene match: 2. The CDR3 region has the DNA TGTGCCAGTAGTCTGGACAGGGGAGAGACCCAGTACTTC. Amino acids: CASSLDRGETQYF.

The chain uses TRBV15 and TRBJ2-3, with TRBD2 as a possible D gene (5 bases). The CDR3 runs to 17 residues. The germline V and J ends were trimmed by 0 bases and 1 base, with 14 bases remaining between them. The germline CDR1 and CDR2 sequences are LNHNV and YYDKDF (reference sequence). CDR3 in amino acids: CATSRERAIGGTDTQYF. In nucleotides, the CDR3 is TGTGCCACCAGCAGAGAGAGGGCAATCGGGGGCACAGATACGCAGTATTTT.

The CDR3 here is CASSFGSSRNEQFF. CDR3 nucleotide sequence: TGTGCCAGCAGCTTCGGGTCCTCTCGGAATGAGCAGTTCTTC. The rearrangement uses TRBV5-6 and TRBJ2-1; D call uncertain. Germline loops: CDR1 SGHDT, CDR2 YYEEEE. The CDR3 runs 14 residues. Between the trimmed V and J ends, which lost 2 bases and 7 bases, there was a span of 13 bases.

This clone was detected once. This chain connects TRBV11-2 to TRBJ2-7; D unresolved. V gave up 4 bases and J gave up 1 base, with 8 bases separating them. Looked up from germline, CDR1 is SGHAT and CDR2 is FQNNGV. The CDR3 consists of 13 residues. CDR3 protein: CASSSVGSYEQYF. For the CDR3, the DNA is TGTGCCAGCAGCTCGGTCGGTTCCTACGAGCAGTACTTC.

The gene calls are TRBV2 and TRBJ2-1; 7 nucleotides agree with TRBD2. Germline CDR1 SNHLY, CDR2 FYNNEI. The V gene end was trimmed by 9 bases and the J gene end by 6 bases; junction bases not matched to a gene: 14. The length of the CDR3 is 15 residues. The CDR3 DNA reads as TGTGCCAGACGTCTAGCGGACGCCCGGGGCAATGAGCAGTTCTTC. It translates to CARRLADARGNEQFF.

The genes are TRBV4-2 and TRBJ2-2; unclear D gene. V lost 0 bases and J 0 bases, leaving 11 bases between the germline ends. This CDR3 contains 17 residues. The germline V gene encodes CDR1 LGHNA and CDR2 YNFKEQ. The CDR3, as DNA: TGTGCCAGCAGCCAAGAGCCAAGCCTGACGAACACCGGGGAGCTGTTTTTT. Its protein is CASSQEPSLTNTGELFF.

The rearrangement uses TRBV5-1 and TRBJ2-5; D unclear. V lost 2 bases and J 1 base, leaving 12 bases between the germline ends. This CDR3 has 15 amino acids. Germline CDR1 and CDR2: SGHRS and YFSETQ. CDR3 region: CASSLGSILQETQYF. CDR3 DNA: TGCGCCAGCAGCTTAGGATCTATACTCCAAGAGACCCAGTACTTC.